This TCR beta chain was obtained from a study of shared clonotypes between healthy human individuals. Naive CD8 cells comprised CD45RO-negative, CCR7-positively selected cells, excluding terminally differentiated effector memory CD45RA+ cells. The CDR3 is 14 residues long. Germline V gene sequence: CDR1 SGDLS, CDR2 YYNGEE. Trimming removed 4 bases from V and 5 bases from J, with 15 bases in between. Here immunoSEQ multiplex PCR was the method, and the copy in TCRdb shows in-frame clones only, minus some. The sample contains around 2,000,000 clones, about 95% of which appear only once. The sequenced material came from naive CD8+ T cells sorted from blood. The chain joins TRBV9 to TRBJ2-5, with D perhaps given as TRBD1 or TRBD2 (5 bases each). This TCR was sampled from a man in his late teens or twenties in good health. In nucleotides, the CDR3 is TGTGCCAGCAGCACGCCCAGGGACGGGGAGACCCAGTACTTC. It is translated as CASSTPRDGETQYF.